This T cell receptor (beta chain) came from a study of PD-1 blockade in classical Hodgkin lymphoma. General study findings and limits: The authors excluded patients who started nivolumab under 1 year after ASCT. Only CD4+ TCR diversity, not CD8+, had risen significantly by C4D1. Baseline diversity was lower in partial responders and progressors than complete responders.

Sequencing was performed with immunoSEQ multiplex PCR; in TCRdb, only in-frame clones are kept and a portion is missing. This table holds nearly 25,000 clones, approximately 70% found once. Exposure to brentuximab vedotin varied, and each patient had relapsed following autologous stem cell transplantation. Worth noting for this clone: Its antigen is unknown.

In germline, CDR1 is SGHDN, CDR2 FVKESK. The V and J ends lost 2 bases and 0 bases respectively, with 9 bases between them. This CDR3 has 15 residues. This chain links TRBV14 with TRBJ2-3; possibly TRBD1 for D (5 bases). Sequencing used peripheral blood mononuclear cells (PBMCs), obtained at baseline. This sequence was found in a human donor with classical Hodgkin lymphoma. CDR3 loop: CASSQQGSSTDTQYF. In DNA form, the CDR3 reads TGTGCCAGCAGCCAACAGGGAAGTAGCACAGATACGCAGTATTTT.